The 28 T cell receptor beta chains given below trace back to one sample, sequenced in a study of patients and donors after allogeneic stem cell transplantation. TCRdb used MiXCR to reprocess the RT-PCR reads, holding one entry per CDR3 protein. The sample yields some 880,000 distinct CDR3 sequences, under 20% seen once. Sequencing was performed on blood, either unsorted or a sorted T cell fraction (not recorded which). These receptors were collected from a human donor who was either an allogeneic HSCT recipient or a stem cell or donor lymphocyte infusion donor (not recorded which). It is not recorded whose cells these are; they may come from a transplant donor.

This clonotype was seen at least ten times. The V gene is TRBV5-6, the J gene TRBJ2-7; D may correspond to TRBD1 or TRBD2 (5 bases each). Germline loops: CDR1 SGHDT, CDR2 YYEEEE. This CDR3 has 13 amino acids. The germline V and J ends were trimmed by 5 bases and 3 bases, with 12 bases remaining between them. CDR3 residues: CASSQRQGYEQYF. CDR3 bases: TGTGCCAGCAGTCAGCGGCAGGGCTACGAGCAGTACTTC.

This clonotype was seen a few times. The V gene is TRBV24-1, the J gene TRBJ2-2, with 10 nucleotides matching TRBD1. Trimming at V came to 1 base and at J to 5 bases, leaving 12 bases not matched to a gene. The CDR3 extends over 19 amino acids. Germline V gene data show CDR1 as KGHDR and CDR2 as SFDVKD. The CDR3 region is CATSDFLLTGGVSTGELFF. The CDR3 DNA reads as TGTGCCACCAGTGATTTCCTACTGACAGGGGGCGTTAGTACCGGGGAGCTGTTTTTT.

The V and J genes are TRBV5-1 and TRBJ1-6; D is ambiguous. The V and J ends lost 0 bases and 0 bases respectively, with 10 bases between them. The CDR3 covers 17 residues. Per germline, CDR1 SGHRS and CDR2 YFSETQ. The chain's CDR3 is CASSLETWGSYNSPLHF. In DNA form, the CDR3 reads TGCGCCAGCAGCTTGGAAACGTGGGGCTCCTATAATTCACCCCTCCACTTT.

The table lists this clonotype with a few counts. The chain recombines TRBV3-1 with TRBJ1-1; no clear D gene. Germline-derived CDR1 and CDR2 are LGHDT and YNNKEL (reference sequence). The CDR3 is made up of 13 amino acids. Trimming stripped 2 bases from V and 8 bases from J, with 12 bases between. The CDR3 reads CASSQRRPAEAFF. CDR3 in DNA: TGTGCCAGCAGCCAACGCCGTCCCGCGGAAGCTTTCTTT.

This clonotype came up many times. The CDR3 protein is CASSFGPQGPVYEQYF. CDR3 nucleotides: TGTGCCAGCAGTTTCGGTCCGCAGGGGCCCGTCTACGAGCAGTACTTC. The J gene is TRBJ2-7, the V gene TRBV12-3 or TRBV12-4; D perhaps matches TRBD1 (6 bases). The CDR3 is 16 residues long. V was shortened by 3 bases and J by 3 bases, with 18 bases between the two germline ends.

The gene calls are TRBV10-3 and TRBJ2-3; 8 positions agree with TRBD2. Per the germline V gene, CDR1 is ENHRY and CDR2 is SYGVKD. Losses at the gene ends were 0 bases for V and 4 bases for J; bases not matched to a gene: 3. The CDR3 runs 15 residues. The CDR3 protein is CAISESSGGSDTQYF. The CDR3 region has the DNA TGTGCCATCAGTGAGTCAAGCGGGGGCTCAGATACGCAGTATTTT.

This clonotype was detected a few times. This rearrangement joins TRBV27 to TRBJ1-5, with 11 positions matching TRBD1. This CDR3 has 15 residues. Germline V gene lookup returns CDR1 MNHEY and CDR2 SMNVEV (reference sequence). J lost 7 bases, V lost 10 bases, and 12 bases had no gene match. The CDR3 DNA reads TGTGCCACCTCCCCCTTCCGGGACAGGGGGCAGCCCCAGCATTTT. Amino acid sequence: CATSPFRDRGQPQHF.

Only a few counts were recorded for this clonotype. The chain joins TRBV6-5 to TRBJ2-1; the D gene is possibly TRBD2 (6 bases). Germline V gene data show CDR1 as MNHEY and CDR2 as SVGAGI. The CDR3 has 15 residues. The germline V and J ends were trimmed by 0 bases and 5 bases, with 11 bases remaining between them. The CDR3, as DNA: TGTGCCAGCAGTTACTCGGGAGGACCTCACAATGAGCAGTTCTTC. As protein: CASSYSGGPHNEQFF.

CDR3 region: CASKRGALTDTQYF. The CDR3 coding sequence is TGCGCCAGCAAGAGGGGGGCCCTCACAGATACGCAGTATTTT. The rearrangement links TRBV10-2 to TRBJ2-3; D possibly uses TRBD1 or TRBD2 (6 bases each). The V end was cut by 7 bases, the J end by 2 bases, with 13 bases between. Germline CDR1 and CDR2: WSHSY and SAAADI. This CDR3 is 14 amino acids long.

The sample holds a few counts of this clonotype. The chain uses TRBV11-2 and TRBJ1-2; no definite D call. The CDR3 is 14 amino acids. V was cut by 5 bases and J by 5 bases, with 15 bases left in between. CDR1 and CDR2 from the germline V gene are SGHAT and FQNNGV. DNA for the CDR3: TGTGCCAGCAGCGCCAACACCGGGCCATATGGCTACACCTTC. It codes for CASSANTGPYGYTF. The full variable domain, its missing parts supplied by reference TRBV11-2 and TRBJ1-2, is EAGVAQSPRYKIIEKRQSVAFWCNPISGHATLYWYQQILGQGPKLLIQFQNNGVVDDSQLPKDRFSAERLKGVDSTLKIQPAKLEDSAVYLCASSANTGPYGYTFGSGTRLTVV.

This clonotype was detected a few times. This rearrangement joins TRBV24-1 to TRBJ2-1; 8 nucleotides match TRBD1. The CDR3 loop spans 15 amino acids. From germline, CDR1 is KGHDR and CDR2 SFDVKD. Trimming at V came to 3 bases and at J to 4 bases, leaving 4 bases not matched to a gene. CDR3 coding DNA: TGTGCCACCAGTGATCCCGGACAGGGATACAATGAGCAGTTCTTC. It encodes CATSDPGQGYNEQFF.

A few counts support this clonotype. The chain is built from TRBV12-3 or TRBV12-4 and TRBJ1-4, with a possible D match to TRBD1 (6 bases). This CDR3 has 14 amino acids. V was shortened by 6 bases and J by 8 bases, with 16 bases between the two germline ends. The CDR3 coding sequence is TGTGCCAGCAGACCGGGACAATTAGGGGAAAAACTGTTTTTT. It encodes CASRPGQLGEKLFF.

This sequence joins TRBV21-1 and TRBJ2-1; no DNA check was done on the table's D call, TRBD2. TRBV21-1 is recorded as a pseudogene. This CDR3 contains 17 residues. CDR3 sequence (DNA): TGTGCCAGCAGCAAAGCTCGTAGCGGGGTCGGTCGGAATGAGCAGTTCTTC. Amino acids: CASSKARSGVGRNEQFF.

The chain combines TRBV29-1 with TRBJ2-2; 7 bases match TRBD1. After removal of 7 bases from V and 8 bases from J, the junction contained 7 bases not matched to a gene. CDR1 is SQVTM and CDR2 is ANQGSEA in the germline V gene. This CDR3 is 12 amino acids long. The chain's CDR3 is CSARQGIGELFF. CDR3 nucleotide sequence: TGCAGCGCCCGACAGGGAATAGGGGAGCTGTTTTTT.

The genes are TRBV20-1 and TRBJ1-3; 9 nucleotides agree with TRBD1. The CDR3 has 16 residues. The germline CDR1 and CDR2 sequences are DFQATT and SNEGSKA (reference sequence). The J segment lost 4 bases and the V segment lost 4 bases, leaving 11 bases of the junction unmatched. CDR3 DNA: TGCAGTGCTAACCCATCGGACAGGGGAAGGGGAAACACCATATATTTT. Translated: CSANPSDRGRGNTIYF.

The CDR3: CASSSGDHPNEQFF. The CDR3 nucleotides are TGCGCCAGCAGCTCAGGGGACCACCCCAATGAGCAGTTCTTC. The chain links TRBV5-1 to TRBJ2-1; D might be TRBD1 (6 bases). V was cut by 3 bases and J by 6 bases, with 13 bases left in between. CDR1 and CDR2 (germline): SGHRS, YFSETQ. This CDR3 spans 14 amino acids.

This sequence joins TRBV19 and TRBJ1-5; TRBD1 matches at 7 bases. CDR3 size: 16 residues. Germline V CDR1 and CDR2: LNHDA, SQIVND (reference sequence). After removal of 6 bases from V and 1 base from J, the junction contained 9 bases not matched to a gene. The CDR3 loop is CASSTHRGVSNQPQHF. CDR3 nucleotides: TGTGCCAGTAGCACTCACAGGGGCGTAAGCAATCAGCCCCAGCATTTT.

The chain links TRBV7-3 to TRBJ1-6, with D tentatively TRBD1 (6 bases). Germline V gives CDR1 SGHTA, CDR2 FQGTGA. Trimming removed 1 base at V and 4 bases at J, with 8 bases between. The CDR3 runs to 15 residues. CDR3 nucleotide sequence: TGTGCCAGCAGCTTAAGCAGGGGTTATAATTCACCCCTCCACTTT. Encoded protein: CASSLSRGYNSPLHF. Complete variable domain (other parts from reference TRBV7-3 and TRBJ1-6): GAGVSQTPSNKVTEKGKYVELRCDPISGHTALYWYRQSLGQGPEFLIYFQGTGAADDSGLPNDRFFAVRPEGSVSTLKIQRTERGDSAVYLCASSLSRGYNSPLHFGNGTRLTVT.

The chain is built from TRBV7-8 and TRBJ2-3, with D tentatively TRBD1 (5 bases). The V end lost 2 bases, the J end lost 2 bases, and 11 bases lay between the germline ends. Germline assignment: CDR1 SGHVS and CDR2 FQNEAQ. The CDR3 length is 15 residues. For the CDR3, the DNA is TGTGCCAGCAGCTTATTGGACAAATTCACAGATACGCAGTATTTT. This codes for CASSLLDKFTDTQYF.

Points on this clonotype: The CDR3 end shows no conserved phenylalanine or tryptophan, and so a read error is likely. The chain is built from TRBV6-5 and TRBJ1-1; D ambiguous. The CDR3 extends over 11 amino acids. Germline V lookup: CDR1 MNHEY, CDR2 SVGAGI. V lost 3 bases to trimming and J lost 9 bases, with 8 bases between them. Here the CDR3 reads CASSYRSKAFI. In nucleotides, the CDR3 is TGTGCCAGCAGTTATAGGTCCAAAGCTTTCATT.

In its sample, this clonotype was seen a few times. The chain links TRBV12-3 or TRBV12-4 to TRBJ2-3; D is perhaps TRBD1 (5 bases). The CDR3 runs to 13 residues. The V end lost 5 bases, the J end lost 5 bases, and 11 bases lay between the germline ends. The CDR3, as DNA: TGTGCCAGCAGTGTATTAGGGGTAGATACGCAGTATTTT. It encodes CASSVLGVDTQYF.

V gene TRBV4-3 combines with J gene TRBJ1-4; D ambiguous. CDR3 length equals 15 residues. V was trimmed by 0 bases and J by 7 bases, leaving 12 bases between them. The V gene's germline CDR1 is LGHNA and CDR2 YSLEER. The CDR3 region has the DNA TGCGCCAGCAGCCAAGATCGGGCCGGGCGTGAAAAACTGTTTTTT. The encoded protein is CASSQDRAGREKLFF.

This clonotype was seen only a few times. This chain connects TRBV29-1 to TRBJ2-7; D call uncertain. Trimming shortened V by 4 bases and J by 6 bases, and 13 bases separated the two germline ends. CDR3 size: 12 residues. Germline V gene lookup returns CDR1 SQVTM and CDR2 ANQGSEA. The CDR3 bases are TGCAGCGTTGTTCTCTCTTTTGCCGAGCAGTACTTC. Protein sequence: CSVVLSFAEQYF.

The genes are TRBV24-1 and TRBJ2-5, with 7 bases matching TRBD2. CDR3 size: 13 residues. Germline V CDR1 and CDR2: KGHDR, SFDVKD. V trimming: 5 bases; J trimming: 5 bases; junction bases outside the gene matches: 4. Here the CDR3 reads CATSAEAGETQYF. The CDR3 nucleotides read TGTGCCACCAGTGCAGAAGCGGGGGAGACCCAGTACTTC.

The V call is TRBV21-1, the J call TRBJ2-2; the table names TRBD1, a call not compared with the DNA. TRBV21-1 represents a pseudogene. The CDR3 runs 17 residues. The chain's CDR3 is CASSKASGTVCTGELFF. DNA for the CDR3: TGTGCCAGCAGCAAAGCGTCCGGGACAGTATGCACCGGGGAGCTGTTTTTT.

This clonotype was seen more than once but under ten times. The chain employs TRBV4-2 and TRBJ2-3, with 7 bases identical to TRBD2. The V and J ends lost 0 bases and 4 bases, in that order; junction bases with no gene match: 7. The germline V gene has CDR1 LGHNA and CDR2 YNFKEQ. This CDR3 has 16 residues. The DNA for the CDR3 is TGTGCCAGCAGCCAAGATGGGGTAGCGGGCGCAGATACGCAGTATTTT. Protein product: CASSQDGVAGADTQYF.

This clonotype was observed at least ten times. This chain links TRBV12-3 or TRBV12-4 with TRBJ2-2, with D perhaps TRBD2 (6 bases). Deletions cut 0 bases from V and 4 bases from J, with 9 bases between. CDR3 length: 15 residues. CDR3 nucleotide sequence: TGTGCCAGCAGTTTAGCGCGGGACTTCACCGGGGAGCTGTTTTTT. Translation: CASSLARDFTGELFF.

The CDR3 is CASSSWRTSGGYNEQFF. CDR3 nucleotides: TGTGCCAGCAGTTCTTGGAGGACTAGCGGGGGGTACAATGAGCAGTTCTTC. V usage is TRBV7-6 and J usage is TRBJ2-1; 14 bases are a match to TRBD2. The germline gives CDR1 SGHVS, CDR2 FNYEAQ. This CDR3 is 17 amino acids long. Unmatched junction bases numbered 8, after V lost 6 bases and J lost 4 bases.